This T cell receptor beta chain was recovered during a study of healthy donors' naive CD4 and CD8 T cells. Overall study results and limits: Bulk sequencing left alpha and beta chains unpaired. About 13% of CD4/CD8 propensity variance appeared explained by V, J and CDR3 charge. Positive CDR3 charge linked to CD4+ cells, negative to CD8+ cells.

Naive CD4+ cells were sorted as CD4+CD8-CD45RO-CD45RA+; naive CD8+ as CD8+CD4-CD45RA+CD27bright. With V trimmed by 1 base and J by 7 bases, 1 base remained unmatched. Germline V gives CDR1 SGHAT, CDR2 FQNNGV. The CDR3 contains 14 residues. Each TCR library used approximately 500 ng of total RNA and a linear amplification protocol. MiXCR, applied by TCRdb to the reads, yields one record per CDR3 protein. The repertoire holds 180,000 or so distinct CDR3 sequences, with 74% as singletons. As for this clonotype: The antigen is unknown.

The sample taken for sequencing was naive CD4+ and CD8+ T cells sorted from blood, pooled from several donors. The clonotype originates from a pool of human donors in good health; the sample pools cells from several healthy donors. The genes are TRBV11-2 and TRBJ2-1; 10 bases are a match to TRBD2. In nucleotides, the CDR3 is TGTGCCAGCAGCTTAGTGACTAGCGGGAATGAGCAGTTCTTC. It translates to CASSLVTSGNEQFF.